This passage covers 18 T cell receptor beta chains from one sample sequenced in a study of blood T cell repertoires in COVID-19. Some clones are missing from TCRdb's copy, which holds only in-frame ones; the method was immunoSEQ multiplex PCR. The sample consists of roughly 54,000 clones, approximately 87% of them appearing once. Sequencing was carried out using peripheral blood. These receptors all stem from a woman aged 60-75 years with COVID-19, enrolled during active disease.

V usage is TRBV19 and J usage is TRBJ2-7; a possible D gene is TRBD1 (5 bases). Trimming removed 8 bases from V and 4 bases from J, with 18 bases in between. This CDR3 is 14 amino acids long. Germline V gene data show CDR1 as LNHDA and CDR2 as SQIVND (reference sequence). The CDR3 is CASGQGDFPYEQYF. In DNA, the CDR3 is TGTGCCAGTGGCCAGGGCGATTTTCCATACGAGCAGTACTTC.

The chain has TRBV6-5 and TRBJ2-3; 9 bases are shared with TRBD1. CDR1 is MNHEY, CDR2 SVGAGI, per germline. After removal of 0 bases from V and 7 bases from J, the junction contained 8 bases not matched to a gene. The CDR3 has 16 residues. CDR3 protein: CASSYSLGQGGNTQYF. The CDR3, as DNA: TGTGCCAGCAGTTACTCCTTGGGACAGGGAGGAAATACGCAGTATTTT.

The chain uses TRBV18 and TRBJ1-6; possible D gene TRBD1, 6 bases. V lost 4 bases and J 7 bases, leaving 11 bases between the germline ends. This CDR3 has 14 amino acids. Germline V gene sequence: CDR1 KGHSH, CDR2 LQKENI. This CDR3 is CASSRNRENSPLHF. CDR3 in DNA: TGTGCCAGCTCACGGAACAGGGAGAATTCACCCCTCCACTTT.

The rearrangement links TRBV6-1 to TRBJ1-2; 8 nucleotides align to TRBD1. Per the germline V gene, CDR1 is MNHNS and CDR2 is SASEGT. V was pared by 2 bases and J by 6 bases, with 8 bases of the junction left unmatched. The CDR3 totals 15 residues. The CDR3 spells CASSELQGGSDGYTF. The CDR3 bases are TGTGCCAGCAGTGAACTACAGGGGGGTTCGGATGGCTACACCTTC.

This chain joins TRBV5-4 and TRBJ2-2; D unclear. Germline assignment: CDR1 SGHNT and CDR2 YYREEE (reference sequence). The CDR3 covers 14 residues. Trimming stripped 4 bases from V and 1 base from J, with 8 bases between. The CDR3 here is CASSLSVNTGELFF. CDR3 DNA: TGTGCCAGCAGCCTATCTGTGAACACCGGGGAGCTGTTTTTT.

The V call is TRBV29-1, the J call TRBJ2-1; D might be TRBD2 (6 bases). Germline values: CDR1 SQVTM, CDR2 ANQGSEA. The CDR3 sequence is 15 residues long. The germline V and J ends were trimmed by 4 bases and 1 base, with 14 bases remaining between them. For the CDR3, the DNA is TGCAGCGTTGCCGGGACTGCGAGGTCCTACAATGAGCAGTTCTTC. Translation gives CSVAGTARSYNEQFF.

The chain couples TRBV6-6 to TRBJ1-2; D remains unclear. The CDR3 runs to 15 residues. Germline V gene data show CDR1 as MNHNY and CDR2 as SVGAGI (reference sequence). The V end lost 0 bases, the J end lost 6 bases, and 14 bases lay between the germline ends. This chain's CDR3 is CASSYSGSPRDGYTF. CDR3 coding DNA: TGTGCCAGCAGTTACTCGGGTAGCCCGCGGGATGGCTACACCTTC.

Only one count was recorded for this clone. This chain joins TRBV19 and TRBJ2-2; TRBD1 matches at 7 bases. Germline CDR1 is LNHDA and CDR2 is SQIVND (reference sequence). The CDR3 extends over 13 amino acids. The V gene end was trimmed by 7 bases and the J gene end by 7 bases; junction bases not matched to a gene: 6. CDR3 DNA: TGTGCCAGTATAGGACAGGTGGGCGGGGAGCTGTTTTTT. Translated: CASIGQVGGELFF.

J is TRBJ2-5 and V is TRBV7-8, with 9 bases fitting TRBD2. Germline assignment: CDR1 SGHVS and CDR2 FQNEAQ. V was clipped by 5 bases and J by 1 base; unmatched bases: 14. There are 18 residues in the CDR3. CDR3 bases: TGTGCCAGCAGCCGAGAGCTACTAGCGGGTGGGGTCCAAGAGACCCAGTACTTC. As protein: CASSRELLAGGVQETQYF.

The chain carries TRBV27 and TRBJ2-7; D is possibly TRBD1 (6 bases). Germline assignment: CDR1 MNHEY and CDR2 SMNVEV (reference sequence). V was pared by 8 bases and J by 3 bases, with 14 bases between. This CDR3 comprises 13 residues. The CDR3 loop is CASRPGHYYEQYF. The CDR3 bases are TGTGCCAGCCGCCCGGGACACTACTACGAGCAGTACTTC.

Only one count was recorded for this clone. The gene calls are TRBV19 and TRBJ2-7; D perhaps matches TRBD1 (6 bases). Trimming shortened V by 3 bases and J by 1 base, and 10 bases separated the two germline ends. This CDR3 is 14 amino acids long. In germline, CDR1 is LNHDA, CDR2 SQIVND (reference sequence). The CDR3 bases are TGTGCCAGTAGTATCCAGACAGGATCCTACGAGCAGTACTTC. This sequence encodes CASSIQTGSYEQYF.

V usage is TRBV28 and J usage is TRBJ2-7, with D possibly being TRBD1 (5 bases). The V gene lost 6 bases and the J gene lost 2 bases, with 14 bases spanning the gap. The CDR3 loop spans 14 amino acids. Germline V gene lookup returns CDR1 MDHEN and CDR2 SYDVKM. CDR3 coding DNA: TGTGCCAGCAGAACCACCAGGGATACCTACGAGCAGTACTTC. As protein: CASRTTRDTYEQYF. The entire variable domain, with the rest obtained from reference TRBV28 and TRBJ2-7, is as follows: DVKVTQSSRYLVKRTGEKVFLECVQDMDHENMFWYRQDPGLGLRLIYFSYDVKMKEKGDIPEGYSVSREKKERFSLILESASTNQTSMYLCASRTTRDTYEQYFGPGTRLTVT.

The chain has TRBV30 and TRBJ1-2; D call uncertain. Germline CDR1 is GTSNPN and CDR2 is SVGIG (reference sequence). With 3 bases removed from V and 5 bases from J, the gap between germline ends came to 7 bases. CDR3 length: 11 residues. CDR3 coding DNA: TGTGCCTGGAGACAGTTGTATGGCTACACCTTC. Protein product: CAWRQLYGYTF.

The J gene is TRBJ2-4, the V gene TRBV7-9; 7 bases match TRBD1. Trimming removed 5 bases from V and 12 bases from J; junction bases left unmatched: 10. The CDR3 has 13 residues. CDR1 is SEHNR and CDR2 is FQNEAQ in the germline V gene (reference sequence). CDR3 protein: CASSTGQFSSQYF. CDR3 sequence (DNA): TGTGCCAGCAGCACGGGACAGTTTTCGAGTCAGTACTTC.

The V and J genes are TRBV5-1 and TRBJ2-1, with TRBD2 matching over 12 bases. Germline V gene lookup returns CDR1 SGHRS and CDR2 YFSETQ. The junction had 5 bases not matched to a gene; V was cut back by 4 bases and J by 0 bases. The CDR3 totals 17 residues. The CDR3 reads CASSDRTSGISYNEQFF. CDR3 nucleotide sequence: TGCGCCAGCAGCGACCGGACTAGCGGGATCTCCTACAATGAGCAGTTCTTC.

V and J are TRBV6-2 or TRBV6-3 and TRBJ2-7; 9 nucleotides align to TRBD2. CDR1 MNHEY and CDR2 SVGEGT come from the germline V gene. This CDR3 contains 18 residues. Trimming at V came to 0 bases and at J to 3 bases, leaving 12 bases not matched to a gene. The CDR3 nucleotides are TGTGCCAGCAGTTACTCGAGTAGTCTAGCGGGACACTTCTACGAGCAGTACTTC. This translates into CASSYSSSLAGHFYEQYF.

The rearrangement joins TRBV5-1 to TRBJ2-7; 9 nucleotides agree with TRBD2. The CDR3 is 16 amino acids. The V and J ends lost 1 base and 1 base, in that order; junction bases with no gene match: 6. Germline CDR1 is SGHRS and CDR2 is YFSETQ. CDR3 in DNA: TGCGCCAGCAGCTTGAGAGGCGGGAGGGATTCCTACGAGCAGTACTTC. Translating it yields CASSLRGGRDSYEQYF.

This chain uses TRBV25-1 with TRBJ2-1, with D tentatively TRBD2 (6 bases). CDR3 length: 15 amino acids. CDR1 and CDR2 from the germline V gene are MGHDK and SYGVNS. V was pared by 3 bases and J by 1 base, with 10 bases between. The CDR3 DNA reads TGTGCCAGCAGTGACGGGAGTGGGTCCTACAATGAGCAGTTCTTC. Protein: CASSDGSGSYNEQFF.